This TCR beta chain was identified during a study of CD8+CD57+ T cells in acquired aplastic anemia. About the study: 3.2 ug was the average amount of DNA from sorted CD4+ and CD8+ cells. Healthy donors gave about 10 million reads on average for CD4+ cells. Findings and limits, study-wide: The study identified roughly 29 CD8+ CDR3 sequences shared by patients and controls. Patients did not significantly differ from controls in CD8+ Simpson's diversity.

CDR3 and TCR beta VDJ profiling relied on genomic DNA as the template. MiXCR, run by TCRdb on the reads, gives a single entry per CDR3 protein. The sample lists 35,000 to 45,000 distinct CDR3 sequences, 68% occurring once. V shed 3 bases and J shed 8 bases, with 11 bases lying between them. CDR3 size: 13 residues. Germline values: CDR1 SGHTA, CDR2 FQGNSA. This clonotype has a single count. Its specificity is not known. The sample comprised sorted CD4+, CD8+, or CD8+CD57+ T cells (not recorded which) from PBMCs. The rearrangement joins TRBV7-2 to TRBJ2-1, with unresolved D. The source of this sequence is a human donor in good health, serving as a control. CDR3 sequence (DNA): TGTGCCAGCAGCTTGGCGAACGGCGATGAGCAGTTCTTC. This encodes CASSLANGDEQFF.